Here is one T cell receptor (beta chain) with its context. Germline V gene lookup returns CDR1 SGHDN and CDR2 FVKESK. The CDR3 is 20 amino acids. V dropped 4 bases and J dropped 5; count of bases not matched to a gene: 21. Measured with immunoSEQ multiplex PCR; TCRdb has only the in-frame clones, and not every one. The table shows 400,000 to 600,000 clones, with about 96% occurring only once. This entry is derived from a study of shared clonotypes between healthy human individuals. Sequencing used naive CD4+ T cells sorted from blood. Specified subset: CD45RA+ positively selected. The J gene is TRBJ1-3, the V gene TRBV14, with 9 bases lining up with TRBD1. This receptor was obtained from a young woman in good health. CDR3: CASSLWGQGRQGRGRNTIYF. The CDR3 coding sequence is TGTGCCAGCAGCCTCTGGGGACAGGGACGACAAGGCCGAGGGAGAAACACCATATATTTT.